The T cell receptor (beta chain) under discussion was sequenced for a study of human T cells and chemical hapten exposure. Study results and caveats: Expanded TCR sets contained significantly more large CDR3 similarity clusters than controls. High-frequency TCRs, those above 1 in 1000, stayed the same after DPC sensitization.

Via MiXCR, TCRdb re-called the RACE reads, giving one row per CDR3 protein. There are about 350,000 distinct CDR3 sequences in the sample; about 6% occur only once, and over 5.5% lies in the top ten. Worth noting for this clonotype: Its antigen remains unidentified.

The time point was: patch test 2, 6 weeks after DPC sensitization. Treatment defined: therapeutic diphenylcyclopropenone sensitization with weekly scalp DPC. The CDR3 sequence is 17 residues long. Germline assignment: CDR1 MNHEY and CDR2 SVGEGT. V lost 8 bases, J lost 6 bases, and 20 bases stayed unmatched. The specimen was whole blood, collected in connection with sensitization to the hapten diphenylcyclopropenone (DPC). This sequence originates from a woman under 30 with alopecia areata. Some clones in this sample may be carry-over from other donors' samples. The V gene is TRBV6-2 or TRBV6-3, the J gene TRBJ1-1; 8 positions agree with TRBD1. The CDR3 DNA sequence: TGTGCCAGCGGCCCCATATCAGGGGGCGCGTTTTCTTCTGAAGCTTTCTTT. Translating it yields CASGPISGGAFSSEAFF.